This T cell receptor (beta chain) was obtained from a study of a mutant IDH1 vaccine in newly diagnosed glioma. Study details: There were eight vaccinations for patients, given in weeks 1, 3, 5, 7, 11, 15, 19 and 23. First vaccine doses came 4-6 weeks after radiotherapy alone, or with temozolomide cycles. Most patients had received both radiotherapy and temozolomide, the prior options being radiotherapy, temozolomide, or both.

The germline V gene has CDR1 LGHNA and CDR2 YSLEER. CDR3 length equals 16 residues. V dropped 0 bases and J dropped 1 base, with 11 bases sitting between them. Assay: immunoSEQ multiplex PCR; the TCRdb copy retains only in-frame clones and omits some. The sample consists of under 45,000 clones, roughly 90% of them appearing once. Time point of the sample: week 23, last vaccination. Each vaccine dose was 300 ug of mutant IDH1 20-mer peptide, with topical imiquimod. The study, taken as a whole, reports: Pseudoprogression looked unconnected to shifts in top peripheral T cell clonotypes.

As regards this clone: No antigen is known for it.

Specimen: PBMCs, collected from a glioma patient whose treatment included an IDH1 peptide vaccine. The J gene is TRBJ2-3, the V gene TRBV4-3; D perhaps matches TRBD2 (5 bases). This TCR derives from a man aged 45-65 years with glioma. CDR3 in amino acids: CASSQEGVRGTDTQYF. CDR3 in DNA: TGCGCCAGCAGCCAAGAAGGCGTGAGGGGCACAGATACGCAGTATTTT.